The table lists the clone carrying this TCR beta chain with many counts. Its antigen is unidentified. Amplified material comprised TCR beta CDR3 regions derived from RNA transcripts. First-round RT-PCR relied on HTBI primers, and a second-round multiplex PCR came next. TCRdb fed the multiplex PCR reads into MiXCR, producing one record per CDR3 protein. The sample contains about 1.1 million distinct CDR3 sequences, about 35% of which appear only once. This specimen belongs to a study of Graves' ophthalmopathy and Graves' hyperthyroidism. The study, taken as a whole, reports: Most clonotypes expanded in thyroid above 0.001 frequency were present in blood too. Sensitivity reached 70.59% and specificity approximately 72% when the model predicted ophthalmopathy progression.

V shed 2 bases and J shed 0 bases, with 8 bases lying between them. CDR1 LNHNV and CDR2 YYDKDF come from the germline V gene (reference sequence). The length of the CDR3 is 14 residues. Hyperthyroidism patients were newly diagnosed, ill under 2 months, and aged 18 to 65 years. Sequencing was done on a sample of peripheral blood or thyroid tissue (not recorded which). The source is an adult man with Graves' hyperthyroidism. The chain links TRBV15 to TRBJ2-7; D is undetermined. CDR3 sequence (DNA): TGTGCCACCAGCAGAAGCCAGCCCTCCTACGAGCAGTACTTC. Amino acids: CATSRSQPSYEQYF.